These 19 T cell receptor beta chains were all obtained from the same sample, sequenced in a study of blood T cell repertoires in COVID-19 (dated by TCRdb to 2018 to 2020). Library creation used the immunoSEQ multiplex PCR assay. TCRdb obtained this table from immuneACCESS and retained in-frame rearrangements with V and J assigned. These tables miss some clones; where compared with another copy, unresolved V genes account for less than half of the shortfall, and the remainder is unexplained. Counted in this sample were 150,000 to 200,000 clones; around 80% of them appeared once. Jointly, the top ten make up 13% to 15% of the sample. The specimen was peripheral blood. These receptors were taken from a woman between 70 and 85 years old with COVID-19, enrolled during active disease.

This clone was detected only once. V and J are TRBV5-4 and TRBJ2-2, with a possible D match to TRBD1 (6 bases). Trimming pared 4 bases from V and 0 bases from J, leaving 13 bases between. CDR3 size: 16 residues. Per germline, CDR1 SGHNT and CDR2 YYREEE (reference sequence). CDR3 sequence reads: CASSLQDRANTGELFF. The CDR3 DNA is TGTGCCAGCAGCCTACAGGACAGAGCGAACACCGGGGAGCTGTTTTTT.

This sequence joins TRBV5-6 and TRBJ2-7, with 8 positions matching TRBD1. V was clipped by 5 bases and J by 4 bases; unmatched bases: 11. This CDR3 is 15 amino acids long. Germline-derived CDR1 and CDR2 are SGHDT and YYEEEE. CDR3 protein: CASRSTGDLGYEQYV. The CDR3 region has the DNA TGTGCCAGCAGGTCGACAGGGGACCTTGGATACGAGCAGTACGTC.

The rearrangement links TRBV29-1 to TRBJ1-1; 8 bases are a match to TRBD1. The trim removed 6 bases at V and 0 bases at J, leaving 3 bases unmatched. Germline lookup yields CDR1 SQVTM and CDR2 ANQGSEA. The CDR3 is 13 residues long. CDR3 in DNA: TGCAGCGTCGACAGGGGACTGAACACTGAAGCTTTCTTT. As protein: CSVDRGLNTEAFF.

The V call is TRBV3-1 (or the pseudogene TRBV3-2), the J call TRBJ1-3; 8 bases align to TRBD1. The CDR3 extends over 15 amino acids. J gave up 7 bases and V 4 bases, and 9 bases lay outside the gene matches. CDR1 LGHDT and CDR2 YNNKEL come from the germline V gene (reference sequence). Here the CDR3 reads CASSPRQGNRNTIYF. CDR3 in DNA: TGTGCCAGCAGCCCCCGACAGGGGAATCGGAACACCATATATTTT.

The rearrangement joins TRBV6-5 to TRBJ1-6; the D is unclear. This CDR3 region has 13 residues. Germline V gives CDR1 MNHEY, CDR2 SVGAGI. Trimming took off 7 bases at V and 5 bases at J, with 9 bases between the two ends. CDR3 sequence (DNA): TGTGCCAGCATTAGCGGGGATAATTCACCCCTCCACTTT. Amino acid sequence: CASISGDNSPLHF.

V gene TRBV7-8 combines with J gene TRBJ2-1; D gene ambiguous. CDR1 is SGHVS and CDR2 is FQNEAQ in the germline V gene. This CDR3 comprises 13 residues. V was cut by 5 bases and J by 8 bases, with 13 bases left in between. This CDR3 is CASSRVQYYEQFF. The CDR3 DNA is TGTGCCAGCAGCCGCGTACAGTATTATGAGCAGTTCTTC.

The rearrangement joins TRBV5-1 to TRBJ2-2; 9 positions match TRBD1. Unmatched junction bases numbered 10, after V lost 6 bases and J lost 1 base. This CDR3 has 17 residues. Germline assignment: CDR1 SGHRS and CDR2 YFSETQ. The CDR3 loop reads CASTYNAGQGNTGELFF. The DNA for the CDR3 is TGCGCCAGCACCTATAATGCGGGACAGGGGAACACCGGGGAGCTGTTTTTT.

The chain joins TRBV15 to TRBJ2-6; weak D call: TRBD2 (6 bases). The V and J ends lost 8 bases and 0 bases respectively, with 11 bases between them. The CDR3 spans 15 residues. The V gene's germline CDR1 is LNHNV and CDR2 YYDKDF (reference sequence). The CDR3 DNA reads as TGTGCCACCGGGAGGTCAGGCTCTGGGGCCAACGTCCTGACTTTC. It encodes CATGRSGSGANVLTF.

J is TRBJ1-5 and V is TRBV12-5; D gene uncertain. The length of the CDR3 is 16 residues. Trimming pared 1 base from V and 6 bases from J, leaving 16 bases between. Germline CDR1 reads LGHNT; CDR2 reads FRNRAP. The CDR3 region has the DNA TGTGCTAGTGGTTTGGGTCGGGGAGGGTTTGGTCAGCCCCAGCATTTT. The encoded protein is CASGLGRGGFGQPQHF.

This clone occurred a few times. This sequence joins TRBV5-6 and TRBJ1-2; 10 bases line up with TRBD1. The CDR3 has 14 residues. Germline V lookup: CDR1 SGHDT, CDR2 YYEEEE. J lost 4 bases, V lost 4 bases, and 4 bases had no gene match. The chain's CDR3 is CASSIGTGAYGYTF. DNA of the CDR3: TGTGCCAGCAGCATAGGGACAGGGGCCTATGGCTACACCTTC.

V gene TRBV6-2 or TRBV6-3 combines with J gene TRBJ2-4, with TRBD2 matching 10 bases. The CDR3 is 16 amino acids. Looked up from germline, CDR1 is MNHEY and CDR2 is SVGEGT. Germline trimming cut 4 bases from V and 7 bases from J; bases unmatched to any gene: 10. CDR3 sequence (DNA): TGTGCCAGCAGTTCCCCTAGCGGGGGCCCTAGGAACATTCAGTACTTC. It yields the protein CASSSPSGGPRNIQYF.

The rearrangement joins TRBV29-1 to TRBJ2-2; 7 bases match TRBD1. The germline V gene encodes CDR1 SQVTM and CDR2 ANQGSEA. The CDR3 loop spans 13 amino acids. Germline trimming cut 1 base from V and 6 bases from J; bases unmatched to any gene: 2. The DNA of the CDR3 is TGCAGCGTTGAAGTAGGGACAGCCGGGGAGCTGTTTTTT. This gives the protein CSVEVGTAGELFF.

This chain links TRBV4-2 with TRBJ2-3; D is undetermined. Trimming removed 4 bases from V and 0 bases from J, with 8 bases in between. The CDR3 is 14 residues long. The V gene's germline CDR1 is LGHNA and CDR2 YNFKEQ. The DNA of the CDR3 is TGTGCCAGCAGCCCCAGTGGCAGCACAGATACGCAGTATTTT. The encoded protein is CASSPSGSTDTQYF.

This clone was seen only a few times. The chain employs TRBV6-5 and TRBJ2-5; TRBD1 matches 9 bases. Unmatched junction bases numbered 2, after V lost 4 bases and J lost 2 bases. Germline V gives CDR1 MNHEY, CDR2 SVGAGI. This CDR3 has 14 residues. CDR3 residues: CASSFGQGQETQYF. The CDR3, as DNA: TGTGCCAGCAGTTTCGGACAGGGGCAAGAGACCCAGTACTTC.

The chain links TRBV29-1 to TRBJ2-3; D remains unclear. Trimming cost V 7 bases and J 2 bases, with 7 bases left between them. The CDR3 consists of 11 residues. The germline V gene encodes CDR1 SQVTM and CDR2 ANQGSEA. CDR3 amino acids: CSGGATDTQYF. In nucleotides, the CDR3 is TGCAGCGGCGGAGCCACAGATACGCAGTATTTT.

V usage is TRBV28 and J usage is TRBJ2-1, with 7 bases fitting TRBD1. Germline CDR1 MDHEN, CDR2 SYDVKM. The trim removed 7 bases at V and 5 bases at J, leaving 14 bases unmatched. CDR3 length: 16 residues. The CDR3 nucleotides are TGTGCCAGCACAAGTCGGACAGGTTCGGGCCACAATGAGCAGTTCTTC. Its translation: CASTSRTGSGHNEQFF.

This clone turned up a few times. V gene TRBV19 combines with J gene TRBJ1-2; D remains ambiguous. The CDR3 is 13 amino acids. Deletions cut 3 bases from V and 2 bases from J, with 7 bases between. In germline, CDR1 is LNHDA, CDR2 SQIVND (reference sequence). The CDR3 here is CASSIGSNYGYTF. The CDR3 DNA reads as TGTGCCAGTAGTATCGGGTCGAACTATGGCTACACCTTC.

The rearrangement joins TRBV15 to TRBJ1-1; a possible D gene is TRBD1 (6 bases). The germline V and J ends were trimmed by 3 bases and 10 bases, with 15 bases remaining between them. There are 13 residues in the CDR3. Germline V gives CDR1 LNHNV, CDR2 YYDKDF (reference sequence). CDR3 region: CATSRERTVTAFF. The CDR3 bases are TGTGCCACCAGCAGGGAACGGACAGTGACAGCTTTCTTT.

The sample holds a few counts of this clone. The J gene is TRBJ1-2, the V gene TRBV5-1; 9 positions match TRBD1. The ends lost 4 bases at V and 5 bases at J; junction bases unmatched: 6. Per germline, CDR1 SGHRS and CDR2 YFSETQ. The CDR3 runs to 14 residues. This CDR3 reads CASSGPGQGYGYTF. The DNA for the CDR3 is TGCGCCAGCAGCGGGCCGGGACAGGGATATGGCTACACCTTC.